This TCR beta chain was obtained from a study of cytomegalovirus exposure and HLA in healthy donors. Whole-study context: Unique TCR beta sequences numbering some 120 million came from approximately 180 million T cells in an earlier analysis.

This clone occurred once. Germline V gene sequence: CDR1 SGHRS, CDR2 YFSETQ. The CDR3 is 15 residues long. Losses at the gene ends were 7 bases for V and 0 bases for J; bases not matched to a gene: 9. Researchers ran the PCR with 60 Vbeta and 13 Jbeta primers. The protocol was immunoSEQ multiplex PCR, while the TCRdb copy is restricted to in-frame clones and leaves out a portion. The data hold roughly 80,000 clones, with roughly 76% observed a single time. The receptor's source is a woman aged 25 to 39 in good health and CMV-seronegative. V usage is TRBV5-1 and J usage is TRBJ2-5, with 7 nucleotides matching TRBD1. Sequenced: PBMCs. The chain's CDR3 is CASSYGTANQETQYF. CDR3 nucleotides: TGCGCCAGCTCGTATGGGACAGCGAACCAAGAGACCCAGTACTTC.